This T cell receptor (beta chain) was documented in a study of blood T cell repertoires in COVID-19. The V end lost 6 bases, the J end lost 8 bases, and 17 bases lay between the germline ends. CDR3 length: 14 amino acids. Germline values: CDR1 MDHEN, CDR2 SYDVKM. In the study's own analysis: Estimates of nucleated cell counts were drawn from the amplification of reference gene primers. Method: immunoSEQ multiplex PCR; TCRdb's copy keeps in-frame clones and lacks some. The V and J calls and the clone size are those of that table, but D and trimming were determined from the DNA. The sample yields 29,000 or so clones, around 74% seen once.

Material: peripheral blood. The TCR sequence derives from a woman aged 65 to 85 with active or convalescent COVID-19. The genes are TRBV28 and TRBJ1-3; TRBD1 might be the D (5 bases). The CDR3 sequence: CASSLTGSWDTIYF. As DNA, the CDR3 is TGTGCCAGCAGCCTAACAGGCAGTTGGGACACCATATATTTT.